The 20 T cell receptor beta chains below were found in one sample sequenced in a study of blood T cell repertoires in COVID-19. Sequencing was performed with immunoSEQ multiplex PCR; in TCRdb, only in-frame clones are kept and a portion is missing. Of a few hundred thousand clones listed, roughly 85% are singletons. Source material: PBMCs or T cells enriched from blood (not recorded which). The receptors derive from a man aged 25 to 45 who had recovered from COVID-19.

CDR3 sequence: CASSPTPSREGNEQFF. As DNA, the CDR3 is TGCGCCAGCAGTCCAACCCCCTCGAGGGAGGGCAATGAGCAGTTCTTC. The rearrangement links TRBV5-1 to TRBJ2-1, with 7 nucleotides matching TRBD2. Germline trimming cut 5 bases from V and 6 bases from J; bases unmatched to any gene: 14. Germline loops: CDR1 SGHRS, CDR2 YFSETQ. The CDR3 is 16 residues long.

The chain is built from TRBV19 and TRBJ1-1, with D maybe TRBD1 (6 bases). V lost 1 base and J 7 bases, leaving 13 bases between the germline ends. Germline V gene lookup returns CDR1 LNHDA and CDR2 SQIVND (reference sequence). The CDR3 runs to 14 residues. The CDR3 region is CASSIGREGGEAFF. DNA for the CDR3: TGTGCCAGTAGTATAGGCAGGGAAGGGGGTGAAGCTTTCTTT.

The V gene is TRBV9, the J gene TRBJ1-6; possible D gene TRBD1, 5 bases. V lost 3 bases to trimming and J lost 7 bases, with 11 bases between them. CDR3 size: 14 residues. Germline loops: CDR1 SGDLS, CDR2 YYNGEE. In nucleotides, the CDR3 is TGTGCCAGCAGCGCAGACAGAGTCAATTCACCCCTCCACTTT. Protein product: CASSADRVNSPLHF.

A single count supports this clone. This sequence joins TRBV18 and TRBJ2-1; TRBD2 matches at 7 bases. Germline V CDR1 and CDR2: KGHSH, LQKENI. J lost 9 bases, V lost 3 bases, and 14 bases had no gene match. The CDR3 is 16 amino acids. This CDR3 reads CASSPSVGLVWGEQFF. The DNA of the CDR3 is TGTGCCAGCTCACCCTCCGTAGGACTAGTATGGGGTGAGCAGTTCTTC.

This chain uses TRBV5-4 with TRBJ1-1, with D unclear. The germline gives CDR1 SGHNT, CDR2 YYREEE (reference sequence). The ends were cut back, 4 bases at V and 7 bases at J, with 14 bases in the middle. CDR3 length: 13 amino acids. CDR3 residues: CASSLLEEVEAFF. The CDR3 nucleotides read TGTGCCAGCAGCCTCTTGGAGGAGGTTGAAGCTTTCTTT.

This clone was seen repeatedly, ten times or more. This sample also contains other DNA sequences that code for the same CDR3. The chain uses TRBV2 and TRBJ2-5; D is perhaps TRBD2 (6 bases). This CDR3 is built from 15 residues. Trimming took 7 bases from V and 0 from J, leaving 15 bases between them. Germline CDR1 is SNHLY and CDR2 is FYNNEI. CDR3 sequence: CASTVGSGYQETQYF. The CDR3 DNA reads TGTGCCAGCACCGTCGGGAGCGGGTACCAAGAGACCCAGTACTTC.

The V call is TRBV11-2, the J call TRBJ1-3; 8 nucleotides agree with TRBD1. Trimming removed 5 bases from V and 0 bases from J; junction bases left unmatched: 9. The CDR3 is 17 residues long. Germline V CDR1 and CDR2: SGHAT, FQNNGV. The CDR3 protein is CASSHFGQGNSGNTIYF. DNA for the CDR3: TGTGCCAGCAGCCACTTCGGACAGGGTAACTCTGGAAACACCATATATTTT.

The genes are TRBV19 and TRBJ1-5, with D maybe TRBD1 (6 bases). The CDR3 is 17 residues long. CDR1 is LNHDA and CDR2 is SQIVND in the germline V gene (reference sequence). Trimming left V 7 bases short and J 0 bases short, with 19 bases between. As DNA, the CDR3 is TGTGCCAGTACCCCTTATCGGACAGCGGTTAGCAATCAGCCCCAGCATTTT. The encoded protein is CASTPYRTAVSNQPQHF.

CDR3 sequence: CASSQDEFGTASTDTQYF. For the CDR3, the DNA is TGCGCCAGCAGCCAAGATGAGTTTGGGACAGCCAGCACAGATACGCAGTATTTT. The chain carries TRBV4-1 and TRBJ2-3, with 7 bases lining up with TRBD1. V shed 0 bases, J shed 0 bases, and the junction held 9 bases outside the gene matches. This CDR3 has 18 residues. Per germline, CDR1 MGHRA and CDR2 YSYEKL.

The J gene is TRBJ1-2, the V gene TRBV4-3; a weak D match, TRBD1 (5 bases). Between the trimmed V and J ends, which lost 0 bases and 4 bases, there was a span of 12 bases. Germline assignment: CDR1 LGHNA and CDR2 YSLEER. This CDR3 spans 15 amino acids. CDR3 protein: CASSQDYQGLYGYTF. Here the CDR3 DNA reads TGCGCCAGCAGCCAAGATTACCAGGGACTCTATGGCTACACCTTC.

V gene TRBV4-1 combines with J gene TRBJ1-5; D gene uncertain. The CDR3 is 17 amino acids. V was trimmed by 2 bases and J by 6 bases, leaving 20 bases between them. Germline loops: CDR1 MGHRA, CDR2 YSYEKL. Written as DNA, the CDR3 is TGCGCCAGCAGCCAACGATTCTACGGTTTAGCGGGTCAGCCCCAGCATTTT. This codes for CASSQRFYGLAGQPQHF.

Here the CDR3 DNA reads TGTGCCAGCAGCCCATTAAGCGGGGGGGCCCAGGATACGCAGTATTTT. This codes for CASSPLSGGAQDTQYF. J is TRBJ2-3 and V is TRBV27; 10 bases line up with TRBD2. The ends lost 6 bases at V and 6 bases at J; junction bases unmatched: 12. CDR1 and CDR2 (germline): MNHEY, SMNVEV (reference sequence). The CDR3 consists of 16 residues.

The J gene is TRBJ1-1, the V gene TRBV2; D remains ambiguous. Per germline, CDR1 SNHLY and CDR2 FYNNEI. The CDR3 consists of 13 residues. Between the trimmed V and J ends, which lost 6 bases and 14 bases, there was a span of 22 bases. CDR3 in amino acids: CASRSQEDGWSFF. In nucleotides, the CDR3 is TGTGCCAGCAGATCCCAGGAGGACGGGTGGTCATTCTTT. Full variable domain (remainder filled in from reference TRBV2 and TRBJ1-1): EPEVTQTPSHQVTQMGQEVILRCVPISNHLYFYWYRQILGQKVEFLVSFYNNEISEKSEIFDDQFSVERPDGSNFTLKIRSTKLEDSAMYFCASRSQEDGWSFFGQGTRLTVV.

The V gene is TRBV7-9, the J gene TRBJ2-7; 11 bases map to TRBD1. CDR3 length: 15 residues. The J segment lost 5 bases and the V segment lost 3 bases, leaving 6 bases of the junction unmatched. The germline V gene encodes CDR1 SEHNR and CDR2 FQNEAQ (reference sequence). The CDR3 sequence is CASSFWTGGLDEQYF. The CDR3 nucleotides are TGTGCCAGCAGCTTTTGGACAGGGGGCCTCGACGAGCAGTACTTC.

The sample holds a few counts of this clone. V and J are TRBV10-3 and TRBJ2-3; 10 bases line up with TRBD2. Per germline, CDR1 ENHRY and CDR2 SYGVKD. The CDR3 is 18 amino acids. After removal of 5 bases from V and 0 bases from J, the junction contained 11 bases not matched to a gene. CDR3 loop: CAISRSERGGPSTDTQYF. CDR3 in DNA: TGTGCCATCAGTAGAAGTGAGCGGGGGGGCCCGAGCACAGATACGCAGTATTTT.

V usage is TRBV6-5 and J usage is TRBJ2-2, with a tentative D call TRBD2 (6 bases). The CDR3 is made up of 15 amino acids. The V gene lost 7 bases and the J gene lost 1 base, with 13 bases spanning the gap. From germline, CDR1 is MNHEY and CDR2 SVGAGI. The CDR3 region has the DNA TGTGCCAGCAATTTCGGGAGTAGGAACACCGGGGAGCTGTTTTTT. This translates into CASNFGSRNTGELFF.

This rearrangement joins TRBV7-6 to TRBJ1-5; 10 bases agree with TRBD1. After removal of 5 bases from V and 1 base from J, the junction contained 11 bases not matched to a gene. CDR3 length equals 18 residues. CDR1 is SGHVS and CDR2 is FNYEAQ in the germline V gene. CDR3 sequence reads: CASSPHPTGGESNQPQHF. The CDR3 bases are TGTGCCAGCAGCCCACACCCGACAGGGGGCGAGAGCAATCAGCCCCAGCATTTT. Complete variable domain (other parts from reference TRBV7-6 and TRBJ1-5): GAGVSQSPRYKVTKRGQDVALRCDPISGHVSLYWYRQALGQGPEFLTYFNYEAQQDKSGLPNDRFSAERPEGSISTLTIQRTEQRDSAMYRCASSPHPTGGESNQPQHFGDGTRLSIL.

The rearrangement uses TRBV9 and TRBJ2-1; TRBD2 matches 7 bases. V lost 4 bases to trimming and J lost 0 bases; unmatched junction nucleotides: 16. Per the germline V gene, CDR1 is SGDLS and CDR2 is YYNGEE. CDR3 length equals 19 residues. CDR3 bases: TGTGCCAGCAGCCTCCGCCCCGGGGTAGCGGGTAGCTCCTACAATGAGCAGTTCTTC. Its protein product is CASSLRPGVAGSSYNEQFF.

The chain uses TRBV7-3 and TRBJ2-5; D is ambiguous. Trimming cost V 1 base and J 3 bases, with 6 bases left between them. Germline values: CDR1 SGHTA, CDR2 FQGTGA. The CDR3 has 13 residues. CDR3 in DNA: TGTGCCAGCAGCTTAATTCAGGAAGAGACCCAGTACTTC. Its protein product is CASSLIQEETQYF.

The chain is built from TRBV5-1 and TRBJ2-1; 9 bases map to TRBD1. The germline gives CDR1 SGHRS, CDR2 YFSETQ. J lost 1 base, V lost 0 bases, and 2 bases had no gene match. CDR3 length equals 16 residues. CDR3 sequence reads: CASSLGGTGSYNEQFF. The CDR3 nucleotides are TGCGCCAGCAGCTTGGGCGGGACAGGGTCCTACAATGAGCAGTTCTTC.